Below, 21 T cell receptor beta chains from the same sample are listed, as sequenced in a study of blood T cell repertoires in COVID-19 (dated by TCRdb to the early 2020s). The library was built by means of the immunoSEQ multiplex PCR assay. The source is immuneACCESS, and TCRdb retained only in-frame sequences with V and J called. Part of the clones is not carried over; for the studies checked, unresolved V genes explain less than half of this, and the remainder is unexplained. Recorded for this sample are roughly 250,000 clones; 80% to 90% of them occurred a single time. The ten largest clones capture around 1% of the sample. Sequencing was performed on peripheral blood. The receptors originated from a man between 40 and 49 years old with acute or convalescent COVID-19.

The chain joins TRBV28 to TRBJ2-4, with D possibly matching TRBD2 (7 bases). V was cut by 10 bases and J by 4 bases, with 17 bases left in between. Germline V lookup: CDR1 MDHEN, CDR2 SYDVKM. The CDR3 totals 14 residues. CDR3 DNA: TGTGCCACCTCAAAGGGGGGGGCTAAAAACATTCAGTACTTC. This sequence encodes CATSKGGAKNIQYF.

The rearrangement joins TRBV7-2 to TRBJ2-4; possibly TRBD2 for D (5 bases). The germline V gene encodes CDR1 SGHTA and CDR2 FQGNSA. V lost 4 bases and J 15 bases, leaving 22 bases between the germline ends. CDR3 length: 14 residues. DNA for the CDR3: TGTGCCAGCAGCTCAACGGATCTAGCCGACCCGATGTACTTC. Its protein is CASSSTDLADPMYF.

V and J are TRBV19 and TRBJ2-1, with D perhaps matching TRBD2 (5 bases). The V and J ends lost 1 base and 8 bases respectively, with 9 bases between them. The CDR3 spans 13 residues. Germline V gives CDR1 LNHDA, CDR2 SQIVND (reference sequence). The chain's CDR3 is CASSIVAGDEQFF. CDR3 DNA: TGTGCCAGTAGTATAGTTGCGGGCGATGAGCAGTTCTTC. The full variable domain, with the rest looked up from reference TRBV19 and TRBJ2-1, is DGGITQSPKYLFRKEGQNVTLSCEQNLNHDAMYWYRQDPGQGLRLIYYSQIVNDFQKGDIAEGYSVSREKKESFPLTVTSAQKNPTAFYLCASSIVAGDEQFFGPGTRLTVL.

In this sample, this clone turned up once. V and J are TRBV7-6 and TRBJ2-1; 10 nucleotides match TRBD2. Germline V CDR1 and CDR2: SGHVS, FNYEAQ. CDR3 length: 17 amino acids. V trimming: 4 bases; J trimming: 4 bases; junction bases outside the gene matches: 10. CDR3 coding DNA: TGTGCCAGCAGCTCGCCCTTTTCTAGCGGGAGATACAATGAGCAGTTCTTC. This gives the protein CASSSPFSSGRYNEQFF.

This clone has only one observation. The CDR3 protein is CASSSFADRNTGELFF. The CDR3 nucleotides read TGTGCCAGCAGCTCCTTCGCGGACAGGAACACCGGGGAGCTGTTTTTT. This chain uses TRBV7-6 with TRBJ2-2, with D perhaps TRBD1 (6 bases). The CDR3 is 16 amino acids. Germline V gives CDR1 SGHVS, CDR2 FNYEAQ. Deletions cut 4 bases from V and 1 base from J, with 13 bases between.

The chain links TRBV10-3 to TRBJ1-4; 11 nucleotides line up with TRBD1. The V and J ends lost 3 bases and 8 bases, in that order; junction bases with no gene match: 8. The CDR3 contains 16 residues. CDR1 is ENHRY, CDR2 SYGVKD, per germline. CDR3 nucleotide sequence: TGTGCCATCAGTGAAGGGACAGGGGGTTACGGAGAAAAACTGTTTTTT. It yields the protein CAISEGTGGYGEKLFF.

The CDR3 bases are TGCGCCAGCACCCCGTTACCAGGGTCCTACGAGCAGTACTTC. It translates to CASTPLPGSYEQYF. The V and J genes are TRBV5-1 and TRBJ2-7; TRBD1 might be the D (5 bases). Germline loops: CDR1 SGHRS, CDR2 YFSETQ. CDR3 length equals 14 residues. V was cut by 6 bases and J by 1 base, with 14 bases left in between.

This chain connects TRBV12-5 to TRBJ1-2; D uncertain. The ends were cut back, 2 bases at V and 4 bases at J, with 8 bases in the middle. Per the germline V gene, CDR1 is LGHNT and CDR2 is FRNRAP. This CDR3 is 13 amino acids long. The chain's CDR3 is CASGLSGSYGYTF. In DNA, the CDR3 is TGTGCTAGTGGTTTGTCAGGCTCCTATGGCTACACCTTC.

By sample share, this clone is medium-sized. The genes are TRBV5-6 and TRBJ2-3, with 7 bases aligning to TRBD2. CDR1 is SGHDT, CDR2 YYEEEE, per germline. J lost 1 base, V lost 3 bases, and 5 bases had no gene match. CDR3 length equals 15 residues. The CDR3 reads CASSYGTTRTDTQYF. The CDR3 nucleotides are TGTGCCAGCAGCTACGGGACTACTCGCACAGATACGCAGTATTTT.

The chain joins TRBV9 to TRBJ2-3; 8 bases match TRBD2. The CDR3 is made up of 16 amino acids. V gave up 0 bases and J gave up 5 bases; unmatched junction bases: 8. CDR1 and CDR2 (germline): SGDLS, YYNGEE. The chain's CDR3 is CASSVGAGGAIDTQYF. DNA of the CDR3: TGTGCCAGCAGCGTAGGTGCCGGGGGGGCAATAGATACGCAGTATTTT.

The CDR3 spells CASSLMGTSGGFTDTQYF. CDR3 DNA sequence: TGTGCCAGCAGCTTAATGGGGACTAGCGGGGGATTCACAGATACGCAGTATTTT. The rearrangement uses TRBV7-3 and TRBJ2-3; 14 bases align to TRBD2. The V gene end was trimmed by 1 base and the J gene end by 2 bases; junction bases not matched to a gene: 5. Germline lookup yields CDR1 SGHTA and CDR2 FQGTGA. The CDR3 spans 18 residues.

The gene calls are TRBV21-1 and TRBJ2-3; no check of the table's D call, TRBD1, against the DNA was made. TRBV21-1 is a listed pseudogene. The CDR3 runs to 22 residues. This chain's CDR3 is CASSKAPGGQGGTIPRPDTQYF. Written as DNA, the CDR3 is TGTGCCAGCAGCAAAGCTCCTGGGGGCCAAGGCGGTACAATTCCTCGTCCAGATACGCAGTATTTT.

V is TRBV5-1 and J is TRBJ2-1; 11 bases match TRBD2. CDR1 is SGHRS and CDR2 is YFSETQ in the germline V gene. The ends lost 4 bases at V and 4 bases at J; junction bases unmatched: 4. The CDR3 loop spans 15 amino acids. Here the CDR3 DNA reads TGCGCCAGCAGCCAGGGACTAGCGGCATACAATGAGCAGTTCTTC. Protein sequence: CASSQGLAAYNEQFF. Looking up the rest from reference TRBV5-1 and TRBJ2-1 gives the full variable domain: KAGVTQTPRYLIKTRGQQVTLSCSPISGHRSVSWYQQTPGQGLQFLFEYFSETQRNKGNFPGRFSGRQFSNSRSEMNVSTLELGDSALYLCASSQGLAAYNEQFFGPGTRLTVL.

V gene TRBV5-6 combines with J gene TRBJ1-5; a possible D gene is TRBD1 (6 bases). Trimming pared 4 bases from V and 6 bases from J, leaving 14 bases between. The CDR3 extends over 14 amino acids. CDR1 is SGHDT and CDR2 is YYEEEE in the germline V gene. CDR3 nucleotide sequence: TGTGCCAGCAGCGCGTACAGGGATAGTCAGCCCCAGCATTTT. Protein: CASSAYRDSQPQHF.

V usage is TRBV3-1 (or the pseudogene TRBV3-2) and J usage is TRBJ1-5; D gene uncertain. Germline CDR1 reads LGHDT; CDR2 reads YNNKEL (reference sequence). The CDR3 spans 15 residues. Trimming shortened V by 0 bases and J by 7 bases, and 13 bases separated the two germline ends. This CDR3 is CASSQEVGSGQPQHF. Here the CDR3 DNA reads TGTGCCAGCAGCCAAGAAGTGGGGTCGGGGCAGCCCCAGCATTTT.

This clone was observed a single time. V gene TRBV5-1 combines with J gene TRBJ1-3; D is uncertain. V lost 0 bases and J 1 base, leaving 8 bases between the germline ends. The CDR3 contains 15 residues. CDR1 is SGHRS, CDR2 YFSETQ, per germline. The CDR3 loop reads CASSLDAGSGNTIYF. The CDR3, as DNA: TGCGCCAGCAGCTTGGATGCGGGATCTGGAAACACCATATATTTT.

The CDR3 reads CASSGSGLNQPQHF. The DNA for the CDR3 is TGTGCCAGCAGCGGATCAGGACTCAACCAGCCCCAGCATTTT. V and J are TRBV2 and TRBJ1-5; D is unclear. This CDR3 has 14 residues. Between the trimmed V and J ends, which lost 6 bases and 7 bases, there was a span of 16 bases. Germline V lookup: CDR1 SNHLY, CDR2 FYNNEI. Looking up the rest from reference TRBV2 and TRBJ1-5 gives the full variable domain: EPEVTQTPSHQVTQMGQEVILRCVPISNHLYFYWYRQILGQKVEFLVSFYNNEISEKSEIFDDQFSVERPDGSNFTLKIRSTKLEDSAMYFCASSGSGLNQPQHFGDGTRLSIL.

The rearrangement uses TRBV11-2 and TRBJ1-2; the match to TRBD1 covers 7 bases. V gave up 5 bases and J gave up 4 bases; unmatched junction bases: 22. CDR3 size: 19 residues. Germline assignment: CDR1 SGHAT and CDR2 FQNNGV. The chain's CDR3 is CASSTDSGTEPKMTYGYTF. The CDR3 DNA reads TGTGCCAGCAGCACAGATTCCGGGACAGAGCCTAAAATGACCTATGGCTACACCTTC.

In DNA form, the CDR3 reads TGTGCCAGCAGCCAACTCGACTTGGGAGGTGAAAAACTGTTTTTT. Encoded protein: CASSQLDLGGEKLFF. The chain links TRBV14 to TRBJ1-4; no firm D call. CDR3 size: 15 residues. Germline CDR1 SGHDN, CDR2 FVKESK. Deletions cut 2 bases from V and 7 bases from J, with 14 bases between.

This clone showed up just once. The gene calls are TRBV29-1 and TRBJ1-2; 7 bases map to TRBD1. This CDR3 has 17 residues. V was pared by 3 bases and J by 4 bases, with 17 bases of the junction left unmatched. In germline, CDR1 is SQVTM, CDR2 ANQGSEA. CDR3 sequence: CSVDRTGHLEGGYGYTF. As DNA, the CDR3 is TGCAGCGTTGATAGGACAGGTCACCTCGAAGGGGGCTATGGCTACACCTTC.

The sample holds one count of this clone. The rearrangement links TRBV11-2 to TRBJ2-7; D possibly corresponds to TRBD1 (5 bases). Germline loops: CDR1 SGHAT, CDR2 FQNNGV. Deletions cut 1 base from V and 6 bases from J, with 10 bases between. The CDR3 is 13 amino acids. CDR3 DNA: TGTGCCAGCAGCTTAGTCCAGGGATTCGAGCAGTACTTC. Translation: CASSLVQGFEQYF.